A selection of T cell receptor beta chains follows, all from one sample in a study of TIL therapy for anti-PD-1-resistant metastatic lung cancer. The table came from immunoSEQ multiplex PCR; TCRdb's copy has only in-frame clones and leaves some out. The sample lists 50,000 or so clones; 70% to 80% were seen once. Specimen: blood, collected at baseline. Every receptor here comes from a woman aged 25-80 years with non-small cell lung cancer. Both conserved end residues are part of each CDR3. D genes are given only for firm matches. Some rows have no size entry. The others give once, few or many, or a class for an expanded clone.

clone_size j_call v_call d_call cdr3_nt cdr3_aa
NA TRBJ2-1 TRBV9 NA TGTGCCAGCAGCCTCGACGGGGGACCCTACAATGAGCAGTTCTTC CASSLDGGPYNEQFF
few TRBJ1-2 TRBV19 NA TGTGCCAGTAGTAACAGCAACTATGGCTACACCTTC CASSNSNYGYTF
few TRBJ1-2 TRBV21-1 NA TGTGCCAGCAGTCCCGAGGGGGATGGTGGTACCTTC CASSPEGDGGTF
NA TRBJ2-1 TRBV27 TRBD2 TGTGCCAGCAGTCTCAGCGGGAGCGCCTACAATGAGCAGTTCTTC CASSLSGSAYNEQFF
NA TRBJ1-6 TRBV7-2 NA TGTGCCAGCAGCTTTTTTAGCGGGGGGGTCACAACCCTCCACTTT CASSFFSGGVTTLHF
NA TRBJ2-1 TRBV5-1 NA TGCGCCTCACGAGTCAGAGAGGACAATGAGCAGTTCTTC CASRVREDNEQFF
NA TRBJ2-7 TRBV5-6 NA TGTGCCAGCAGCTTCGACAGTCCCTACGAGCAGTACTTC CASSFDSPYEQYF
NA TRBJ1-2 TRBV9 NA TGTGCCAGCAGCGTAGACGGACAGTTATATGGCTACACCTTC CASSVDGQLYGYTF
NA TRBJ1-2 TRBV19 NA TGTGCCAGTAGAATCCTAACGGGCGAGAGCTATGGCTACACCTTC CASRILTGESYGYTF
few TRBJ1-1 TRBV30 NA TGTGCCTGGAGTGTAGAGGCTGAAGCTTTCTTT CAWSVEAEAFF
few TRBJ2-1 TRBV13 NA TGTGCCAGCAGCTTAGGCTACGAGCAGTTCTTC CASSLGYEQFF
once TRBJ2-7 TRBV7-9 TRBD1 TGTGCCAGCAGCTTAGCCGCCAGGGGGCTCCCCTACGAGCAGTACTTC CASSLAARGLPYEQYF
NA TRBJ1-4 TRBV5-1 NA TGCGCCAGCAGCTTGGCGGTGAATAATGAAAAACTGTTTTTT CASSLAVNNEKLFF
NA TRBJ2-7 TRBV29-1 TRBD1 TGCAGCGTTGAGTCTATGCGGACAGGGGACTACGAGCAGTACTTC CSVESMRTGDYEQYF
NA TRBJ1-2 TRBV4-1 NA TGCGCCAGCAGCATTCCCTTTACGGTCCTAAAGAGTATTGCCTACACCTTC CASSIPFTVLKSIAYTF
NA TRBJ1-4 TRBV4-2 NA TGTGCCAGCAGCCAAGGACAGAAGAATGAAAAACTGTTTTTT CASSQGQKNEKLFF
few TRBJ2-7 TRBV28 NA TGTGCCAGCTCCCTCCGGGGAGACGAGCAGTACTTC CASSLRGDEQYF
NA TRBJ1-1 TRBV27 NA TGTGCCAGCAGCAGGACGGTACACTCTGAAGCTTTCTTT CASSRTVHSEAFF
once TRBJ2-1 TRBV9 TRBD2 TGTGCCAGCAGCTCAAATCTCGGACTAGCGGGGGGATATGAGCAGTTCTTC CASSSNLGLAGGYEQFF
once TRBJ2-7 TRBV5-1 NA TGCGCCAGCAGCTCCCTAGGACGCTCCTACGAGCAGTACTTC CASSSLGRSYEQYF
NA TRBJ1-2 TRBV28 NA TGTGCCAGCAATGGGGGGCACTATGGCTACACCTTC CASNGGHYGYTF
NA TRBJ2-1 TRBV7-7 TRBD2 TGTGCCAGCAGCTTAGGCGGGCTAGCGGGGGTCAATGAGCAGTTCTTC CASSLGGLAGVNEQFF
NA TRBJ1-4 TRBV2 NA TGTGCCAGCAGTGAACCTTATAATGAAAAACTGTTTTTT CASSEPYNEKLFF
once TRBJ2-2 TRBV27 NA TGTGCCAGCACCCTAGGTCCTAGTTGGGACACCGGGGAGCTGTTTTTT CASTLGPSWDTGELFF
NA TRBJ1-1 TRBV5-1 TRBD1 TGCGCCAGCAGCGCGGGGACAGCGAACACTGAAGCTTTCTTT CASSAGTANTEAFF
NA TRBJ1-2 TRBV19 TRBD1 TGTGCCAGTAGGAATCAGGGGGCGCGTCTAGGAAGCTACACCTTC CASRNQGARLGSYTF
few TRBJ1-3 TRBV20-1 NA TGCAGTGCTGAATACGGAAACACCATATATTTT CSAEYGNTIYF
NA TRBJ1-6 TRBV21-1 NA TGTGCCAGCAGCAAAGGGCGGAGGGGGGATATTAATTCACCCCTCCACTTT CASSKGRRGDINSPLHF
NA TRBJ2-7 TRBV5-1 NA TGCGCCAGCAGCTTAGGGTCCAGCTCCTACGAGCAGTACTTC CASSLGSSSYEQYF
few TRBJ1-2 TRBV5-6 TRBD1 TGTGCCAGCAGCTTCGGGACAGACTATGGCTACACCTTC CASSFGTDYGYTF
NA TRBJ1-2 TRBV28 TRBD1 TGTGCCAGCACCGTCCCGGGACAGGGGTCGGCGGGCTATGGCTACACCTTC CASTVPGQGSAGYGYTF
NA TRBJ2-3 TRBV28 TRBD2 TGTGCCAGCAGTCCGAACCCGACTAGCGGGAGGGCGCAAGATACGCAGTATTTT CASSPNPTSGRAQDTQYF
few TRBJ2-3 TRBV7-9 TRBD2 TGTGCCAGCAGCTTAGTAGCGGGGGGAGATACGCAGTATTTT CASSLVAGGDTQYF